This T cell receptor (beta chain) was observed in a study of blood T cell repertoires in COVID-19. Study-wide background: Sites in the United States, Italy and Spain provided acute and convalescent COVID-19 samples. From T cells, B-cell-depleted T cells, or PBMCs came the material, which was cDNA or gDNA.

How the authors handled the data: Reference gene primer amplification in the assay estimated nucleated cell counts. Sequencing was performed with immunoSEQ multiplex PCR; in TCRdb, only in-frame clones are kept and a portion is missing. That table gives V, J and clone size, and the DNA gave D and trimming. The data hold more than 200,000 clones, with 88% observed a single time. V gave up 0 bases and J gave up 3 bases; unmatched junction bases: 7. This CDR3 region has 18 residues. Germline loops: CDR1 LGHNA, CDR2 YSLEER. Sequences were obtained from peripheral blood. The TCR originated in a human donor in a cohort sampled during active COVID-19. The rearrangement joins TRBV4-3 to TRBJ2-3, with 12 bases identical to TRBD2. CDR3 in amino acids: CASSQDQLAGGLTDTQYF. CDR3 in DNA: TGCGCCAGCAGCCAAGATCAGCTAGCGGGGGGGCTAACAGATACGCAGTATTTT.